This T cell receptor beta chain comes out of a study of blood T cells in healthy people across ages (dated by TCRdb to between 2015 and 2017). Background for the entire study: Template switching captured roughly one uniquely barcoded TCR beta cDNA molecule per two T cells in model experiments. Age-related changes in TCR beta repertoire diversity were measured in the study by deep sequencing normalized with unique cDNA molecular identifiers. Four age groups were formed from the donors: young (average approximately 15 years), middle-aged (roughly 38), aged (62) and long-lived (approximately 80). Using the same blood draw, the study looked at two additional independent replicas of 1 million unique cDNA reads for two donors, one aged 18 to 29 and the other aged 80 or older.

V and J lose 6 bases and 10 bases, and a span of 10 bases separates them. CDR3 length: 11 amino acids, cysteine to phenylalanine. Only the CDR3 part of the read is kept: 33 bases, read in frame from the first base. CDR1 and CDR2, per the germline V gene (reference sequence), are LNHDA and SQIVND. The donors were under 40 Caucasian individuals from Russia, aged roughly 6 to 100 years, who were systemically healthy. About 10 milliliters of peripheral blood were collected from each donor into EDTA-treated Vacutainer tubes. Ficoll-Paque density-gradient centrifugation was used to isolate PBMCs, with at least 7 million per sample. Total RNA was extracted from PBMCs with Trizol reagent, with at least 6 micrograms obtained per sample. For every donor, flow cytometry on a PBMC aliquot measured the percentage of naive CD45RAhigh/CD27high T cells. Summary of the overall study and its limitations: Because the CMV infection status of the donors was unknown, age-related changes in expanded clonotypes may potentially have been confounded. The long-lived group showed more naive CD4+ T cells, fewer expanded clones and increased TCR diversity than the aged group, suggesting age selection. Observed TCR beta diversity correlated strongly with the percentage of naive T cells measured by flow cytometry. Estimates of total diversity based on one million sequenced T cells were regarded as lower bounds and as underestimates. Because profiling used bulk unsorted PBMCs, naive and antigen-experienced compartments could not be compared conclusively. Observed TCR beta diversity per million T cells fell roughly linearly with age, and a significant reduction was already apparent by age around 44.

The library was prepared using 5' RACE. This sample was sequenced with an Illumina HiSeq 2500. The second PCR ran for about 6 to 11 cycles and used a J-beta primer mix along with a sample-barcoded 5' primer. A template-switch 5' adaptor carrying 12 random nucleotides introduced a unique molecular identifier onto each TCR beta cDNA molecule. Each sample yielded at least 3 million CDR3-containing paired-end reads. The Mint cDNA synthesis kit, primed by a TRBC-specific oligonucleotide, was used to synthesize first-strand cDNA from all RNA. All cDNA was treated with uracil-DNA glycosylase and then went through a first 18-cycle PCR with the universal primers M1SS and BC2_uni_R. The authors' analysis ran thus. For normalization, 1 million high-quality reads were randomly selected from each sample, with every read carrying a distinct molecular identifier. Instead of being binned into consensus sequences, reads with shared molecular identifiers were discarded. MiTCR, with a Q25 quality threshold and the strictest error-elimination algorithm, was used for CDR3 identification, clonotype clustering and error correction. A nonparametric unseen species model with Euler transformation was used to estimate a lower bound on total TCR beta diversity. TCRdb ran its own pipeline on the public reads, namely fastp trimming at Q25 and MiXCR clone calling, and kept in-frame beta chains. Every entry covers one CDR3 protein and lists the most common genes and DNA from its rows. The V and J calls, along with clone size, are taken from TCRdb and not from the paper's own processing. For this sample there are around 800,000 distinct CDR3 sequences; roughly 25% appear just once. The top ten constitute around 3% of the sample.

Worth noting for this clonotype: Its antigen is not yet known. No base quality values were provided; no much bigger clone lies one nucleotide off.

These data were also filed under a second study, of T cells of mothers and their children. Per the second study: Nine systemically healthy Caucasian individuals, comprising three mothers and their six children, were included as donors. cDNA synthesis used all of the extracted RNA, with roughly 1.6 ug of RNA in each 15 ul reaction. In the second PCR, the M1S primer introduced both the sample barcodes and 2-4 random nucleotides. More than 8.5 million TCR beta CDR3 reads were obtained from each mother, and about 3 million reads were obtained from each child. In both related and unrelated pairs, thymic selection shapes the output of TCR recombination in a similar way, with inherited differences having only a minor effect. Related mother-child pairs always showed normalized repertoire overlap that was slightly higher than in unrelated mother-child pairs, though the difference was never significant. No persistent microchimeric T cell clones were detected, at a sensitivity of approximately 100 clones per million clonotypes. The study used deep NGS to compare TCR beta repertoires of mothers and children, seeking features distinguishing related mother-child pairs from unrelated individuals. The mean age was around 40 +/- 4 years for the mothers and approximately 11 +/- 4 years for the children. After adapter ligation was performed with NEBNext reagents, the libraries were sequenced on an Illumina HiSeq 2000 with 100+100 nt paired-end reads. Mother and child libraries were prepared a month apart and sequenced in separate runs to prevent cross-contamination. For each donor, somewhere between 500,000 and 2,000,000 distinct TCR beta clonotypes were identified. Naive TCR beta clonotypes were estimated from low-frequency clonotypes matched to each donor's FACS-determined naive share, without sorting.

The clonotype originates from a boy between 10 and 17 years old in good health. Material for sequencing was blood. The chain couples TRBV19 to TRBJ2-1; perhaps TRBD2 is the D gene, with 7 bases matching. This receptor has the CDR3 CASRGGREQFF. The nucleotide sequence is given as TGTGCCAGTAGGGGGGGGCGGGAGCAGTTCTTC.